This T cell receptor beta chain derives from a study of cytomegalovirus exposure and HLA in healthy donors. General study findings and limits: Some V segments could not be told apart, so they were left out, TRBV6-2 and TRBV6-3 among them.

PCR was performed using 60 Vbeta and 13 Jbeta primers. TCRdb's table, derived via immunoSEQ multiplex PCR, lists solely in-frame clones and lacks some. The table records 130,000 or so clones, more than 60% of them present only once. A note on this clone: Its antigen is not identified.

Per germline, CDR1 SGDLS and CDR2 YYNGEE. The CDR3 runs 16 residues. V was pared by 4 bases and J by 1 base, with 7 bases of the junction left unmatched. The J gene is TRBJ2-5, the V gene TRBV9; 10 bases match TRBD2. The clonotype was recovered from a man in his forties in good health and CMV-seronegative. The source material was PBMCs. The CDR3 DNA reads TGTGCCAGCAGCCCCCTCCCTAGCGGGGGCCAAGAGACCCAGTACTTC. Protein product: CASSPLPSGGQETQYF.